Listed below are T cell receptor beta chains from one sample, sequenced in a study of OX40 agonist ivuxolimab in advanced cancers. Sequencing was performed with immunoSEQ multiplex PCR; in TCRdb, only in-frame clones are kept and a portion is missing. The repertoire holds tens of thousands of clones, with roughly 80% as singletons. Sequencing was performed on CD4+ or CD8+ T cells sorted from blood, taken in a trial of the OX40 agonist ivuxolimab. The origin of the receptors is an adult with an advanced solid tumor such as melanoma, head and neck, liver or kidney cancer. The CDR3 runs from the conserved cysteine through the conserved F or W. The order of the fields is clone size, V gene, D gene, J gene, CDR3 DNA, CDR3 protein. The D gene is left open where the match is weak. Clone size, where shown, is once, few, many, or a class for clones that have expanded.

>once|TRBV9|TRBD2|TRBJ2-7
TGTGCCAGCAGCGTAGGGACTAGCGGGAGGGCCCGGCAGTACTTC
CASSVGTSGRARQYF
>-|TRBV6-5|-|TRBJ2-1
TGTGCCAGCAGTAAACGTACAGGGATGAATGAGCAGTTCTTC
CASSKRTGMNEQFF
>-|TRBV2|-|TRBJ1-4
TGTGCCAGCAGTGGGTCAGGAGGGTACGGAAAACTGTTTTTT
CASSGSGGYGKLFF
>-|TRBV9|TRBD2|TRBJ2-1
TGTGCCAGCAGCGTAGCTCTAGCGGGAGCCTCAGCGAGCGGCTACAATGAGCAGTTCTTC
CASSVALAGASASGYNEQFF
>-|TRBV28|-|TRBJ2-7
TGTGCCAGCAGCACCTACGAGCAGTACTTC
CASSTYEQYF
>few|TRBV28|TRBD1|TRBJ2-2
TGTGCCAGCAGTTTTCGACAGGGGCACCGCTCACGGGGCGGGGAGCTGTTTTTT
CASSFRQGHRSRGGELFF
>-|TRBV19|TRBD2|TRBJ2-1
TGTGCCAGTAACCGGGCTAGCGGGACCTTTGAGCAGTTCTTC
CASNRASGTFEQFF
>few|TRBV19|TRBD1|TRBJ2-2
TGTGCCAGTAGGACCGGGACAGCCACCGGGGAGCTGTTTTTT
CASRTGTATGELFF
>-|TRBV18|-|TRBJ1-5
TGTGCCAGCTCACCGCGTGAAGGGGACCCCCAGCATTTT
CASSPREGDPQHF
>-|TRBV5-8|-|TRBJ2-4
TGTGCCAGCAGCTTGGAGGATGGCTTCGGGGAGTACTTC
CASSLEDGFGEYF
>-|TRBV19|-|TRBJ2-6
TGTGCCAGTAGTATAGGGACAGCCGGGGCCAACGTCCTGACTTTC
CASSIGTAGANVLTF
>-|TRBV20-1|-|TRBJ2-7
TGCAGTGCTCCCCGACCAGGCGAGCAGTACTTC
CSAPRPGEQYF
>-|TRBV7-9|TRBD2|TRBJ2-7
TGTGCCAGCAGCTCCGGGGGGGGACTAGCGGGACTTTACGAGCAGTACTTC
CASSSGGGLAGLYEQYF
>-|TRBV30|-|TRBJ1-1
TGTGCCTGGAGTGTCTGGGGCAGCAACACTGAAGCTTTCTTT
CAWSVWGSNTEAFF
>few|TRBV7-9|-|TRBJ2-2
TGTGCCAGCAGCTCACCCCTCCTAGGGACCGGGGAGCTGTTTTTT
CASSSPLLGTGELFF